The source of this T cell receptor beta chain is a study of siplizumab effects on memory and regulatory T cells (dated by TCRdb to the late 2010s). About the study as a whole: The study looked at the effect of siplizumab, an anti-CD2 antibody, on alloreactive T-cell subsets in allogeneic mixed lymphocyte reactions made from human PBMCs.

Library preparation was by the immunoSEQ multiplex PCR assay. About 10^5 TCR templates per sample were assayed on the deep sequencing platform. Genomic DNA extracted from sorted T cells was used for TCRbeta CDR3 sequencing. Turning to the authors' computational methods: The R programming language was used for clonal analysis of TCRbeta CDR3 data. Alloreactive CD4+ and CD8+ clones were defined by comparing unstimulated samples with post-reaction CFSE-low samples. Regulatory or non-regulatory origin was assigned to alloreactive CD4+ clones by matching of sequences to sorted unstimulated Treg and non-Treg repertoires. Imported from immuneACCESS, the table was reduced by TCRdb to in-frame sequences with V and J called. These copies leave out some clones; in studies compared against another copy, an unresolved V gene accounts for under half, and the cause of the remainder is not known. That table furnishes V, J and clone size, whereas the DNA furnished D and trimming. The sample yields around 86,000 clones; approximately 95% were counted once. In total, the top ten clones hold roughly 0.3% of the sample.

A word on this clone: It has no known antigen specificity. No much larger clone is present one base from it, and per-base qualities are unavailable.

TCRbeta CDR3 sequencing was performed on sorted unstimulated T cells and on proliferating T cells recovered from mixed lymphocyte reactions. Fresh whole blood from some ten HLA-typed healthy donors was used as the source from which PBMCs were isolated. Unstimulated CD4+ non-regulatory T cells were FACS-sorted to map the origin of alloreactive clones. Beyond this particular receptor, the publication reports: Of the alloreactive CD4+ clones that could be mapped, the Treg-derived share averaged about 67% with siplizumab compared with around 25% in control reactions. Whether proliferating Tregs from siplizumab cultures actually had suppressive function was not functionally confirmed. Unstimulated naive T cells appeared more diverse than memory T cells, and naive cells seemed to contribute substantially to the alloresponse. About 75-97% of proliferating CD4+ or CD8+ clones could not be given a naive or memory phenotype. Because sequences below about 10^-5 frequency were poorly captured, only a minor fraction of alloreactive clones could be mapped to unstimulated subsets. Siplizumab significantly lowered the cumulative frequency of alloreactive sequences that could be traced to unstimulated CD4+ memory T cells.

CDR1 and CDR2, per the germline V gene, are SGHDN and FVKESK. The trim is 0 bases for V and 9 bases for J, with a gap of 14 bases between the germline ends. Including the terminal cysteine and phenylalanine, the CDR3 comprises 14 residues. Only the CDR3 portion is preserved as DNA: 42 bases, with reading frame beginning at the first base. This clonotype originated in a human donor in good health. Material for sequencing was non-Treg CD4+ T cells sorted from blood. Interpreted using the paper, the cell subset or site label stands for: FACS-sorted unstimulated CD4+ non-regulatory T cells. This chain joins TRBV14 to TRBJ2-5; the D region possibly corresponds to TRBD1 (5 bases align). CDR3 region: CASSQDQGGSAQYF. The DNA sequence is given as TGTGCCAGCAGCCAAGATCAGGGTGGATCGGCCCAGTACTTC.